This TCR beta chain was captured by sequencing in a study of T cell repertoires in cytomegalovirus infection. TCRdb itself ran the reads through MiXCR, one entry per CDR3 protein. Of fewer than 1,000,000 distinct CDR3 sequences listed, 30% to 40% were seen once; the top ten hold around 15%. Germline CDR1 reads SGHTA; CDR2 reads FQGNSA. CDR3 length: 12 amino acids. Study findings and constraints: Adding up the frequency of public TCR beta families identified people who carried CMV plus the relevant HLA.

Worth noting for this clonotype: Its antigen is undetermined. At one end the junction does not follow the germline gene, possibly because of a read error.

The source material was cultured CD8+ T cells from PBMCs, sampled from culture after CMV antigen stimulation. This rearrangement joins TRBV7-2 to TRBJ2-1; D may match TRBD1 or TRBD2 (5 bases each). The sequence derives from a human donor in good health (CMV status not recorded). Some clones in this sample may be carry-over from other donors' samples. The CDR3 protein is CASSIPGPDRVF. CDR3 coding DNA: TGTGCCAGCAGCATCCCGGGACCAGACCGGGTCTTC. The full variable domain, with the rest looked up from reference TRBV7-2 and TRBJ2-1, is GAGVSQSPSNKVTEKGKDVELRCDPISGHTALYWYRQSLGQGLEFLIYFQGNSAPDKSGLPSDRFSAERTGGSVSTLTIQRTQQEDSAVYLCASSIPGPDRVFGPGTRLTVL.